A selection of T cell receptor beta chains follows, all from one sample in a study of OX40 agonist ivuxolimab in advanced cancers. TCRdb's table, derived via immunoSEQ multiplex PCR, lists solely in-frame clones and lacks some. The sample yields over 80,000 clones, less than 85% seen once. Sequences were derived from CD4+ or CD8+ T cells sorted from blood, sampled in a trial of the OX40 agonist ivuxolimab. The receptors were gathered from an adult with an advanced solid tumor such as melanoma, head and neck, liver or kidney cancer. Both conserved end residues are part of each CDR3. A D gene is named only where the DNA matches it firmly.

V gene	J gene	D gene	CDR3 protein
TRBV6-6	TRBJ2-7	NA	CASAGGVLFHEQYF
TRBV7-9	TRBJ1-3	NA	CASSLAPDDSGNTIYF
TRBV9	TRBJ2-7	TRBD1	CASSGGTGTYEQYF
TRBV7-8	TRBJ1-5	TRBD1	CASSLAPAGGQPQHF
TRBV11-3	TRBJ2-5	TRBD1	CASSLGTGVETQYF
TRBV9	TRBJ2-2	NA	CASSVEGRTGELFF
TRBV11-1	TRBJ2-2	TRBD2	CASSLGGSNTGELFF
TRBV11-2	TRBJ1-1	NA	CASSPSGPRTEAFF
TRBV7-8	TRBJ2-5	NA	CASSPQGGRETQYF
TRBV27	TRBJ2-2	TRBD2	CASSWGLGLAGGSNTGELFF
TRBV5-4	TRBJ2-3	NA	CASSSSDSSDTQYF
TRBV4-2	TRBJ1-1	TRBD1	CASSQDLGGGVSVTEAFF
TRBV27	TRBJ2-1	TRBD2	CASSRLAGGHEQFF
TRBV9	TRBJ2-1	NA	CASSASGTSSYNEQFF
TRBV2	TRBJ1-2	NA	CASSEGGAVGYTF
TRBV19	TRBJ2-7	TRBD2	CASSADGRSYEQYF
TRBV7-8	TRBJ2-7	NA	CASSLEGRYYEQYF
TRBV6-1	TRBJ1-4	NA	CASSVQDRNNEKLFF
TRBV11-2	TRBJ2-7	NA	CASSLERLGAKYF
TRBV7-9	TRBJ2-1	TRBD2	CASSLARTSGRADEQFF
TRBV21-1	TRBJ2-6	NA	CASSLIQGLGKGGANVLTF
TRBV7-9	TRBJ1-1	NA	CASSLTGQNTEAFF
TRBV30	TRBJ2-7	NA	CAWSVSRAAPEQYF
TRBV14	TRBJ1-6	TRBD1	CASSQITGTDNSPLHF
TRBV6-1	TRBJ1-2	NA	CAIRTRTALGYTF
TRBV29-1	TRBJ1-1	NA	CSGGDGNTEAFF
TRBV7-2	TRBJ2-1	TRBD2	CASSLGLAEGNEQFF
TRBV2	TRBJ1-5	NA	CASSYLSGLREPQHF
TRBV11-2	TRBJ2-3	NA	CASSLARLGGTDTQYF
TRBV7-2	TRBJ2-3	NA	CASSFVVAGTDTQYF
TRBV29-1	TRBJ2-3	NA	CSVEVSTDTQYF
TRBV7-2	TRBJ1-3	TRBD1	CASSPGTAGNTIYF
TRBV9	TRBJ2-3	NA	CASSSGGHSTDTQYF
TRBV9	TRBJ1-2	TRBD1	CASSGQGYGYTF
TRBV6-5	TRBJ1-1	NA	CASSRSLTEAFF